Sequencing of this T cell receptor beta chain was carried out in a study of OX40 agonist ivuxolimab in advanced cancers. At the level of the whole study: Ivuxolimab was an agonistic, fully human IgG2 monoclonal antibody directed against OX40 (CD134), a costimulatory receptor. Intravenous ivuxolimab was administered to patients every 2 weeks at six dose levels: 0.01, 0.1, 0.3, 1.5, 3 and 10 mg/kg. Of the roughly 52 patients in dose escalation, 19 had hepatocellular carcinoma, some 15 had melanoma, 9 had renal cell carcinoma and 9 had head and neck cancer. In the dose-escalation cohort, over 65% of patients were male, and the mean age was approximately 64 years, with a range of roughly 20 to 85. Prior anti-PD-1, anti-PD-L1 or anti-CTLA-4 therapy was permitted, and 30% to 45% of dose-escalation patients had received checkpoint inhibitors. Partial responses occurred in three dose-escalation patients, of whom one had hepatocellular carcinoma and two had cutaneous melanoma. Peripheral TCRbeta sequencing was intended to test whether TCR sequence diversity was altered and clonal T-cell expansion was caused by ivuxolimab. The paper covers the monotherapy dose-escalation part of the phase I ivuxolimab trial, which included N of about 56 patients. The full study reports these points: After ivuxolimab, CD8+ T cells had more expanded clones than CD4+ T cells on average. Which antigens the clonally expanded peripheral T cells were specific for was not determined. In the 0.1-3.0 mg/kg groups, partial responders had among the lowest normalized peripheral clonal expansion, particularly in CD8+ T cells. At doses from 0.1 to 3.0 mg/kg, clonal expansion was seen in both CD4+ and CD8+ blood T cells between baseline and week 6. Low levels of normalized T-cell clonal expansion were also shown by some nonresponding patients.

The trial excluded patients who had a history of autoimmune disease or were on systemic immunosuppression. In every dose cohort, peripheral blood was drawn for TCR sequencing at baseline, cycle 4 day 1, and cycle 7 day 1. The samples were drawn from a first-in-human, open-label, multicenter phase I dose-escalation trial of ivuxolimab. Adults with locally advanced or metastatic melanoma, renal cell carcinoma, hepatocellular carcinoma or head and neck squamous cell carcinoma were enrolled in the trial. Before TCR sequencing, CD4+ T cells and CD8+ T cells were sorted from peripheral blood as separate populations. Remarks on this clone: Its recognized antigen is unknown. Within one base of it there is no much larger clone, and no base qualities were kept.

From the cysteine through the phenylalanine, the CDR3 covers 13 amino acids. Just CDR3 DNA is preserved here, 39 bases in frame from base 1. V drops 5 bases and J drops 0 bases, leaving 10 bases in between. CDR1 and CDR2, looked up from the germline V gene (reference sequence), are GTSNPN and SVGIG. Genomic DNA was isolated from the sorted cells so that the TCRbeta CDR3 region could be sequenced. The immunoSEQ Assay was used for sequencing of TCRbeta CDR3 regions. TCRdb's version of the immuneACCESS table is confined to in-frame rearrangements and falls short of the full clone set. An unresolved V gene accounts for under half of the shortfall where checked; the remainder is of unknown origin. A total of approximately 100,000 clones appear in this sample, roughly 90% of them only once. Around 0.76% of the sample is taken by the ten largest.

The sequence is built from TRBV30 and TRBJ1-1; the D gene is perhaps TRBD1, on 6 matching bases. Sequencing used CD4+ or CD8+ T cells sorted from blood, obtained in a trial of the OX40 agonist ivuxolimab. The source is an adult with an advanced solid tumor such as melanoma, head and neck, liver or kidney cancer. DNA sequence: TGTGCCTGGGAAGACAGGTTGAACACTGAAGCTTTCTTT. Translated, this gives CAWEDRLNTEAFF.